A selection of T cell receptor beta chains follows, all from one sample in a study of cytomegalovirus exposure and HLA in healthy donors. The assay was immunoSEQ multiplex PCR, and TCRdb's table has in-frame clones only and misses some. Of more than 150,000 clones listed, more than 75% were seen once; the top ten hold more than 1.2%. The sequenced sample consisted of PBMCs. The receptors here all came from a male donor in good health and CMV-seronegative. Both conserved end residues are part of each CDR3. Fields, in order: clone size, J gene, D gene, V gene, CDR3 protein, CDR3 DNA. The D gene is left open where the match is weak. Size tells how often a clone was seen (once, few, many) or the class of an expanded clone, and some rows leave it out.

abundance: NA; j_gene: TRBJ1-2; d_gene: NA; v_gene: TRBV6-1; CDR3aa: CASSEMVAESNYGYTF; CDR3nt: TGTGCCAGCAGTGAGATGGTAGCGGAATCTAACTATGGCTACACCTTC
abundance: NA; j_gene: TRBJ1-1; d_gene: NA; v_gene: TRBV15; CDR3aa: CATSRGRGTEAFF; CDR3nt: TGTGCCACCAGCAGAGGTAGGGGCACTGAAGCTTTCTTT
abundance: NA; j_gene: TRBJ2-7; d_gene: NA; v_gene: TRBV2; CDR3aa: CASSEQVSPEQYF; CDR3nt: TGTGCCAGCAGTGAACAGGTATCCCCCGAGCAGTACTTC
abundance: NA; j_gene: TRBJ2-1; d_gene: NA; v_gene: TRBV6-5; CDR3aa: CASSYSQGFHEQFF; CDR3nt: TGTGCCAGCAGTTACTCACAGGGTTTTCATGAGCAGTTCTTC
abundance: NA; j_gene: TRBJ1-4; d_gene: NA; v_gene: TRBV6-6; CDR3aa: CASTQVGGATNEKLFF; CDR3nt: TGTGCCAGCACCCAAGTAGGGGGGGCTACTAATGAAAAACTGTTTTTT
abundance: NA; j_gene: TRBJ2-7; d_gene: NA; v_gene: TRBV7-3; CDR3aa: CASSYREYEQYF; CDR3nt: TGTGCCAGCAGTTACAGGGAATACGAGCAGTACTTC
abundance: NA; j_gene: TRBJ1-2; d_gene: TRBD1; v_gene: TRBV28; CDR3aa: CASTSSGTDNYGYTF; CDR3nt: TGTGCCAGCACCTCCTCCGGGACAGACAACTATGGCTACACCTTC
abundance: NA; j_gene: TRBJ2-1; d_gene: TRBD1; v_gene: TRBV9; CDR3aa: CASSPRDRDGYNEQFF; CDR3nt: TGTGCCAGCAGCCCCCGGGACAGGGATGGATACAATGAGCAGTTCTTC
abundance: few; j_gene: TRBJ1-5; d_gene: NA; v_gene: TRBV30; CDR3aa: CAWSRGGGQPQHF; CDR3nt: TGTGCCTGGAGCCGTGGGGGCGGTCAGCCCCAGCATTTT
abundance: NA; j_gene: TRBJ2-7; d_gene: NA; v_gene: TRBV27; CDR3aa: CASSPTISYEQYF; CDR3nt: TGTGCCAGCAGTCCCACCATCAGCTACGAGCAGTACTTC
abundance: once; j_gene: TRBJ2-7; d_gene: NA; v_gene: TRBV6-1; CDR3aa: CASSVQVVDEQYF; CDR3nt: TGTGCCAGCAGTGTTCAAGTAGTTGACGAGCAGTACTTC
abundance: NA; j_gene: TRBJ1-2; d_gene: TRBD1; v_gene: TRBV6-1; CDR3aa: CASRQGGFYGYTF; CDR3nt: TGTGCCAGCAGACAGGGGGGATTCTATGGCTACACCTTC
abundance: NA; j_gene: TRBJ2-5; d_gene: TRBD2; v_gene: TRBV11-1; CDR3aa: CASSRLADQETQYF; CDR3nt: TGTGCCAGCAGCCGACTAGCGGACCAAGAGACCCAGTACTTC
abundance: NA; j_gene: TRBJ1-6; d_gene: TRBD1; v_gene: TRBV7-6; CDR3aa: CASSAKGARNSPLHF; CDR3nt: TGTGCCAGCAGCGCCAAGGGGGCGCGGAATTCACCCCTCCACTTT
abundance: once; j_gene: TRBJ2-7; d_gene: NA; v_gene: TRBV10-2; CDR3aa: CASSESGGYSYEQYF; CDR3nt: TGCGCCAGCAGTGAGTCAGGAGGGTACTCCTACGAGCAGTACTTC
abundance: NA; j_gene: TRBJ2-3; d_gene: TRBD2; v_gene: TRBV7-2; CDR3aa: CASSLAGTRSPTDTQYF; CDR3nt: TGTGCCAGCAGCTTAGCCGGGACTAGATCCCCCACAGATACGCAGTATTTT
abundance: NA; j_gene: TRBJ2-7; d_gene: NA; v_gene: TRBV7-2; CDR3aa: CASSLDSNYEQYF; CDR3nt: TGTGCCAGCAGCTTAGACAGTAACTACGAGCAGTACTTC
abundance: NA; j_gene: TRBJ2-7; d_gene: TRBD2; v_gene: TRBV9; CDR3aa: CASSVEGLAAYEQYF; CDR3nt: TGTGCCAGCAGCGTAGAGGGTCTAGCGGCCTACGAGCAGTACTTC
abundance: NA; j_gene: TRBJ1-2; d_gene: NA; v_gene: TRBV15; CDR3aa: CATSRDRDTANYGYTF; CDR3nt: TGTGCCACCAGCAGAGACCGAGACACAGCTAACTATGGCTACACCTTC
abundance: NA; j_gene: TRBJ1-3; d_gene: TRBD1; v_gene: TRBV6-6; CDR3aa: CASSLGQAGNTIYF; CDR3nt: TGTGCCAGCAGCCTCGGACAGGCTGGAAACACCATATATTTT
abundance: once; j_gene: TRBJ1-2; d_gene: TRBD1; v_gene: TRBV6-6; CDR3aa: CASIGTANYGYTF; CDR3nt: TGTGCCAGCATTGGGACAGCCAACTATGGCTACACCTTC
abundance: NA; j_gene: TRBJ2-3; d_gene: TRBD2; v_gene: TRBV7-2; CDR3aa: CATALAGAPAGTQYF; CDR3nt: TGTGCCACCGCCCTAGCGGGAGCCCCCGCGGGGACGCAGTATTTT
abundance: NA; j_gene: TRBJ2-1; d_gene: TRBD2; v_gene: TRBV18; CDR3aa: CASSQSPGLADLSSYNEQFF; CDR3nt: TGTGCCAGCTCACAAAGCCCGGGACTAGCGGATTTAAGCTCCTACAATGAGCAGTTCTTC
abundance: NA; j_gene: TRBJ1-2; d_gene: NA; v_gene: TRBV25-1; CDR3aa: CASSESRGSYGYTF; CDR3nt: TGTGCCAGCAGTGAATCAAGAGGCTCTTATGGCTACACCTTC
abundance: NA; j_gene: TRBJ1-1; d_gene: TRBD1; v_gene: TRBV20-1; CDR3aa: CSAWDRRTFF; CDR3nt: TGCAGTGCCTGGGACAGGAGGACTTTCTTT
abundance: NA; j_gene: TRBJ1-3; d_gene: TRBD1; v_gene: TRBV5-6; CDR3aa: CASSLQGASGNTIYF; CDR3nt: TGTGCCAGCAGCTTACAGGGGGCGAGCGGAAACACCATATATTTT
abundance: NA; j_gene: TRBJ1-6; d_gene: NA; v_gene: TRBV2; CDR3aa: CASSEVSGNSPLHF; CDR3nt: TGTGCCAGCAGTGAGGTATCAGGGAATTCACCCCTCCACTTT
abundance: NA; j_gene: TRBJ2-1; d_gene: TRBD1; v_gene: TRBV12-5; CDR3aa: CASATGQSSYNEQFF; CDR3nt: TGTGCTAGTGCTACGGGACAGAGCTCCTACAATGAGCAGTTCTTC
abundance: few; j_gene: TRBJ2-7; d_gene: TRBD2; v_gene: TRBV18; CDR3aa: CASSTSSGEGYEQYF; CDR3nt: TGTGCCAGCTCAACCTCTAGCGGCGAAGGCTACGAGCAGTACTTC
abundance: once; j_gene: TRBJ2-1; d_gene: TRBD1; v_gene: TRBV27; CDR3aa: CASSSRDRGNPEQFF; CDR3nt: TGTGCCAGTAGTTCCCGGGACAGGGGGAATCCTGAGCAGTTCTTC
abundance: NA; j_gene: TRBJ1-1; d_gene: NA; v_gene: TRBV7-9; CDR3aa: CASSLERGPWFTEAFF; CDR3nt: TGTGCCAGCAGCTTAGAAAGAGGTCCCTGGTTTACTGAAGCTTTCTTT
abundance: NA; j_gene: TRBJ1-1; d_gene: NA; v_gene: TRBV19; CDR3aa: CASSIIGDAEAFF; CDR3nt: TGTGCCAGTAGTATTATAGGGGATGCTGAAGCTTTCTTT
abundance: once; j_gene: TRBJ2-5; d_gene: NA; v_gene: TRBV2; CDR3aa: CASPLGGRVEGTQYF; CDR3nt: TGTGCCAGCCCCTTGGGCGGCAGGGTAGAAGGGACCCAGTACTTC
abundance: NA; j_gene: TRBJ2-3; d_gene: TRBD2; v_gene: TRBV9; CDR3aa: CASSVDPSGLVTDTQYF; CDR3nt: TGTGCCAGCAGCGTAGACCCTAGCGGGCTGGTAACAGATACGCAGTATTTT
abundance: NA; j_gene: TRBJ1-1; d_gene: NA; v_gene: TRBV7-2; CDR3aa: CASSYDQGEAFF; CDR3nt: TGTGCCAGCAGTTACGACCAGGGAGAAGCTTTCTTT
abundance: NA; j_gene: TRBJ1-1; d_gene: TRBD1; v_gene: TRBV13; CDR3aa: CASSFRAGGNTEAFF; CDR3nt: TGTGCCAGCAGCTTCAGGGCAGGGGGGAACACTGAAGCTTTCTTT
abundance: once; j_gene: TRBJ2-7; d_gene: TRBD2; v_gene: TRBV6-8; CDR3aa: CASSRGSGEYEQYF; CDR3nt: TGTGCCAGCAGTCGGGGTAGCGGGGAGTACGAGCAGTACTTC
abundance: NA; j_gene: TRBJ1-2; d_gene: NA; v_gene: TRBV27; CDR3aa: CASSLSGHYGYTF; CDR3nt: TGTGCCAGCAGTTTATCGGGGCACTATGGCTACACCTTC
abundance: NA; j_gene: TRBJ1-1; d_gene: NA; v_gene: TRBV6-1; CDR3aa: CASSVVERTEAFF; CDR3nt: TGTGCCAGCAGTGTTGTGGAGCGCACTGAAGCTTTCTTT
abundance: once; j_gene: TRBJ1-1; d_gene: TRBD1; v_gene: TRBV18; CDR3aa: CASSLGTGGLGTEAFF; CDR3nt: TGTGCCAGCTCACTCGGGACAGGGGGACTCGGCACTGAAGCTTTCTTT
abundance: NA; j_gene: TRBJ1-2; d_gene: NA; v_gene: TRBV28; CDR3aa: CASSPSPGHDRGYTF; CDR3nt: TGTGCCAGCAGTCCTTCGCCGGGACACGACCGAGGCTACACCTTC
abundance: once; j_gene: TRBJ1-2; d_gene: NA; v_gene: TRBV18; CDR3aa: CASSPTVRFEGYTF; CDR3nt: TGTGCCAGCTCCCCCACAGTAAGATTCGAGGGCTACACCTTC
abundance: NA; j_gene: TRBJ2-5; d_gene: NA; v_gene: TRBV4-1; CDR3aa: CASSQVNLGLLEETQYF; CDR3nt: TGCGCCAGCAGCCAAGTAAACCTCGGACTCCTCGAAGAGACCCAGTACTTC
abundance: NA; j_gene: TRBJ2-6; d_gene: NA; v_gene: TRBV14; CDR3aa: CASSQVGGARGANVLTF; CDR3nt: TGTGCCAGCAGCCAAGTGGGGGGGGCGCGCGGGGCCAACGTCCTGACTTTC
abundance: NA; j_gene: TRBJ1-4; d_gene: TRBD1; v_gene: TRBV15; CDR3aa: CATSRDRFNEKLFF; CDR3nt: TGTGCCACCAGCAGGGACAGGTTTAATGAAAAACTGTTTTTT
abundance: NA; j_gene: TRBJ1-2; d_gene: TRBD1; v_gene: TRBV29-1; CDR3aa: CSVDRDRVVYTF; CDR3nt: TGCAGCGTGGACCGGGACAGGGTAGTATACACCTTC
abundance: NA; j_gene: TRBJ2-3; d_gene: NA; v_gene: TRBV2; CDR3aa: CASNSGSTDTQYF; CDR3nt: TGTGCCAGCAATTCGGGGAGCACAGATACGCAGTATTTT
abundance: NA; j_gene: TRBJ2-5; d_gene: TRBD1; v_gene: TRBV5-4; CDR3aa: CASSSQGAVETQYF; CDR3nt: TGTGCCAGCAGTTCCCAGGGGGCTGTGGAGACCCAGTACTTC
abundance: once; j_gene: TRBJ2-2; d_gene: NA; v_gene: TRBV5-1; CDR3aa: CASSSRSSVTGELFF; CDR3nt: TGCGCCAGCAGCTCCAGGAGTAGCGTTACCGGGGAGCTGTTTTTT